This T cell receptor beta chain is drawn from a study of cytomegalovirus exposure and HLA in healthy donors. Whole-study results and caveats: A later analysis reportedly identified an Asian-associated ancestry cluster as carrying fewer N-insertions than the approximately 670-donor mean. Excluded were some V segments that proved indistinguishable, including TRBV6-2 and TRBV6-3. Apart from CMV serostatus, no immune exposure information was available.

Researchers ran the PCR with 60 Vbeta and 13 Jbeta primers. Sequencing was performed with immunoSEQ multiplex PCR; in TCRdb, only in-frame clones are kept and a portion is missing. The sample has around 180,000 clones; over 70% are singletons. The CDR3 has 15 residues. V shed 0 bases, J shed 3 bases, and the junction held 5 bases outside the gene matches. Germline V gene sequence: CDR1 SGHTA, CDR2 FQGNSA. As to this clone: Its antigen is not identified.

J is TRBJ2-7 and V is TRBV7-2; the match to TRBD1 covers 7 bases. The TCR originated in a man aged 30 to 45 in good health and CMV-seropositive. The sequencing input was PBMCs. DNA of the CDR3: TGTGCCAGCAGCTTAGCTAGGACAGGAAACTACGAGCAGTACTTC. It translates to CASSLARTGNYEQYF.